Given below is one T cell receptor (beta chain) in context. The sample is drawn from a study of cytomegalovirus exposure and HLA in healthy donors. Measured with immunoSEQ multiplex PCR; TCRdb has only the in-frame clones, and not every one. The top ten hold 2% of the sample, which has 200,000 to 250,000 clones, 87% seen once. The ends were cut back, 4 bases at V and 1 base at J, with 19 bases in the middle. The CDR3 sequence is 17 residues long. Germline CDR1 MNHEY, CDR2 SMNVEV (reference sequence). The TCR sequence derives from a woman between 18 and 30 years old in good health and CMV-seropositive. The V call is TRBV27, the J call TRBJ2-5, with D possibly TRBD2 on 5 matching bases. Sequencing used PBMCs. The CDR3 DNA sequence: TGTGCCAGCAGTTCATTACTGGGAGCAGCCACCCAAGAGACCCAGTACTTC. This codes for CASSSLLGAATQETQYF.